This T cell receptor (beta chain) was recorded in a study of Ad26.COV2.S vaccination and SARS-CoV-2 variants. The treatment: 15 to 20 received Ad26.COV2.S at low or high dose, single or two shots; about five received placebo; per-sample allocation not given. Samples came from day 63 after the first vaccine or placebo injection. The CDR3 has 16 amino acids. Germline V gives CDR1 SGHVS, CDR2 FNYEAQ. The J segment lost 3 bases and the V segment lost 1 base, leaving 5 bases of the junction unmatched. Profiled with immunoSEQ multiplex PCR; TCRdb holds only in-frame clones, not every one. Seen here are about 400,000 clones, around nine tenths observed once, and the top ten hold 3.5%.

The V gene is TRBV7-6, the J gene TRBJ2-3, with 9 bases aligning to TRBD2. The source is a person aged 18-60 years who received the Ad26.COV2.S COVID-19 vaccine or a placebo. Source: peripheral blood, taken in a trial of Ad26.COV2.S vaccine versus placebo. CDR3 amino acids: CASSLVAGARTDTQYF. The CDR3 coding sequence is TGTGCCAGCAGCTTAGTAGCGGGGGCGCGAACAGATACGCAGTATTTT.